This passage covers 3 T cell receptor beta chains from one sample sequenced in a study of T cells in women clearing cervical HPV infection. Clones were read by immunoSEQ multiplex PCR, and TCRdb kept only the in-frame ones, dropping some. Its listing shows about 36,000 clones. Sequenced: blood buffy coat. The receptors stem from a woman between 18 and 69 years old with a cervical HPV16 infection that either progressed to CIN3+ or cleared (not recorded which).

As for this clone: The CDR3 end falls 3 residues outside the read, so it is completed with the germline J gene. The chain combines TRBV19 with TRBJ1-1, with D maybe TRBD1 (6 bases). Germline V gene lookup returns CDR1 LNHDA and CDR2 SQIVND (reference sequence). The CDR3 totals 13 residues. Trimming pared 4 bases from V and 1 base from J, leaving 7 bases between. The CDR3 DNA, read in part, is TGTGCCAGTAGTAGACAGGAGAACACTGAA. Its translation is CASSRQENTE. The whole CDR3 sequence is CASSRQENTEAFF.

As for this clone: From the germline J gene comes the end of the CDR3, since the read stops 3 residues before it. The chain combines TRBV5-1 with TRBJ2-5, with TRBD2 matching 10 bases. The CDR3 runs 14 residues. Looked up from germline, CDR1 is SGHRS and CDR2 is YFSETQ. V shed 0 bases and J 4 bases; nucleotides not matched to a gene: 0. CDR3 DNA, as far as it was read: TGCGCCAGCAGCTTGGGACTAGCGGGAGAGACC. Translating it yields CASSLGLAGET. The complete CDR3 protein is CASSLGLAGETQYF.

With regard to this clone: The CDR3 end falls 3 residues outside the read, so it is completed with the germline J gene. The chain employs TRBV24-1 and TRBJ2-5, with 7 bases identical to TRBD2. Germline trimming cut 4 bases from V and 2 bases from J; bases unmatched to any gene: 9. Germline V gene lookup returns CDR1 KGHDR and CDR2 SFDVKD. This CDR3 has 16 amino acids. The CDR3 sequence: CATSDPPPGGQETQYF. The DNA read from the CDR3 is TGTGCCACCAGTGACCCCCCCCCGGGGGGTCAAGAGACC.